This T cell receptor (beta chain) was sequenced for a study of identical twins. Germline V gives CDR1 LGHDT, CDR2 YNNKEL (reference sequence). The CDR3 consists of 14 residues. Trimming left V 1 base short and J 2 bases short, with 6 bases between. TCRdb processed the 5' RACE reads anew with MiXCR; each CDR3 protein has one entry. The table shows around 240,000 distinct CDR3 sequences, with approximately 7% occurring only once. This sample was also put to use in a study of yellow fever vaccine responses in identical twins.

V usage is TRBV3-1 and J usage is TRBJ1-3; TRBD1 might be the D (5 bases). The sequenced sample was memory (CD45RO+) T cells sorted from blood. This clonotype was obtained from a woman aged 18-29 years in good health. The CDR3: CASSQGGAGNTIYF. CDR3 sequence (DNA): TGTGCCAGCAGCCAAGGAGGGGCTGGAAACACCATATATTTT.